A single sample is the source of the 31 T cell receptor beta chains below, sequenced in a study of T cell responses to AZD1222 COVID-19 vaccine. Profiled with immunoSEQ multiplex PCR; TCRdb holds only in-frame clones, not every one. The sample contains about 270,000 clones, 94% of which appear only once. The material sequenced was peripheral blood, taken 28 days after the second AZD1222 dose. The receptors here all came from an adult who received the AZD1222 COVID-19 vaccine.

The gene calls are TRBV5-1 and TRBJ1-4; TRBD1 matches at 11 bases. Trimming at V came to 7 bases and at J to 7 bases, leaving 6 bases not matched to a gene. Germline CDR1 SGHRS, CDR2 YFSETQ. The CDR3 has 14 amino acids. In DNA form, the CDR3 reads TGCGCCAGCTCCGGTGGGACAGGGGGTGAAAAACTGTTTTTT. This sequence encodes CASSGGTGGEKLFF.

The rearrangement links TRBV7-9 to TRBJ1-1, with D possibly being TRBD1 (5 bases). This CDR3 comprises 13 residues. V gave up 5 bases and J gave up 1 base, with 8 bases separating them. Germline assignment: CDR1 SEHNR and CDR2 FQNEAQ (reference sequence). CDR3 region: CASSDQGNTEAFF. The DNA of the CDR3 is TGTGCCAGCAGCGATCAGGGGAACACTGAAGCTTTCTTT.

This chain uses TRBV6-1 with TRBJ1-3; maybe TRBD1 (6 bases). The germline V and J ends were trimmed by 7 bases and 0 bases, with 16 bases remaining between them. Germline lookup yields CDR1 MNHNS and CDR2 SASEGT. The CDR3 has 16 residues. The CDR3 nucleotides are TGTGCCAGCATTGACAGGTCCGGGGCCTCTGGAAACACCATATATTTT. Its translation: CASIDRSGASGNTIYF.

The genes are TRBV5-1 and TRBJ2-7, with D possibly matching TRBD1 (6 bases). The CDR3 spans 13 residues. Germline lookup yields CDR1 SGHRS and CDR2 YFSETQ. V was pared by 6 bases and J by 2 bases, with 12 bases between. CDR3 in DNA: TGCGCCAGCAACCGGGACATCCCCTACGAGCAGTACTTC. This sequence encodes CASNRDIPYEQYF.

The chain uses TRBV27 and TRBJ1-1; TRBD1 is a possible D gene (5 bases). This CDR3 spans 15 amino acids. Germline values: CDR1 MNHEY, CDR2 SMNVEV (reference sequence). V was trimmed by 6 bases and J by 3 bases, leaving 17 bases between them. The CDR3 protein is CASSHQWGKHTEAFF. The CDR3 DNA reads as TGTGCCAGCAGCCACCAGTGGGGGAAACACACTGAAGCTTTCTTT.

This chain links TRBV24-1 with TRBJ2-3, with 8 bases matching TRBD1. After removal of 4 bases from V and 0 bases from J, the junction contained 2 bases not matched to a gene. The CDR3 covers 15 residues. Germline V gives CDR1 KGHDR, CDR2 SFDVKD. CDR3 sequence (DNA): TGTGCCACCAGTGAGGGACAGGTTAGCACAGATACGCAGTATTTT. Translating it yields CATSEGQVSTDTQYF.

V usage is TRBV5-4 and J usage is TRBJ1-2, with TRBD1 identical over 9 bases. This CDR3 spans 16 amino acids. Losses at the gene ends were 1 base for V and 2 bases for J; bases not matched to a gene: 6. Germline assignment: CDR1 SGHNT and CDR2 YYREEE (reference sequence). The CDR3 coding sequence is TGTGCCAGCAGCTTGAGGGACAGGGTAAAAAACTATGGCTACACCTTC. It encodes CASSLRDRVKNYGYTF. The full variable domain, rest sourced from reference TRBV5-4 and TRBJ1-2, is ETGVTQSPTHLIKTRGQQVTLRCSSQSGHNTVSWYQQALGQGPQFIFQYYREEENGRGNFPPRFSGLQFPNYSSELNVNALELDDSALYLCASSLRDRVKNYGYTFGSGTRLTVV.

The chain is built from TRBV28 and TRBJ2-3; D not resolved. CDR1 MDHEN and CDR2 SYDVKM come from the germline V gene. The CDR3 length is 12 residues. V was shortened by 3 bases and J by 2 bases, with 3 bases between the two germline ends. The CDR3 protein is CASSFYTDTQYF. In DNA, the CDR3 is TGTGCCAGCAGTTTTTACACAGATACGCAGTATTTT.

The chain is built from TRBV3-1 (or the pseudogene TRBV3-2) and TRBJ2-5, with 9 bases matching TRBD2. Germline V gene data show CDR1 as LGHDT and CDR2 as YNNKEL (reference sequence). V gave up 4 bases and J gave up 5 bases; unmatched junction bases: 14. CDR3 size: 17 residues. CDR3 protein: CASSPQVLAGVHETQYF. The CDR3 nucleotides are TGTGCCAGCAGCCCACAGGTATTAGCGGGGGTGCACGAGACCCAGTACTTC.

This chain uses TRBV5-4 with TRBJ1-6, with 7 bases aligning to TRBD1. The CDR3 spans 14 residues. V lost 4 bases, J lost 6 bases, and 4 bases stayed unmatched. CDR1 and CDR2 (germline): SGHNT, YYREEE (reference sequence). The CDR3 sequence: CASSRQGGNSPLHF. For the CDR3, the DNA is TGTGCCAGCAGCCGACAGGGTGGTAATTCACCCCTCCACTTT.

The CDR3 sequence is CASSLGSNGYTF. The CDR3 region has the DNA TGTGCCAGTAGTTTAGGCAGCAATGGCTACACCTTC. The gene calls are TRBV19 and TRBJ1-2, with D uncertain. Trimming cost V 5 bases and J 6 bases, with 10 bases left between them. This CDR3 has 12 amino acids. The germline CDR1 and CDR2 sequences are LNHDA and SQIVND (reference sequence).

The CDR3 spells CSADDVTAQYF. Written as DNA, the CDR3 is TGCAGTGCTGACGATGTCACGGCCCAGTACTTC. V and J are TRBV20-1 and TRBJ2-5; D remains unclear. This CDR3 comprises 11 residues. Germline V gene sequence: CDR1 DFQATT, CDR2 SNEGSKA (reference sequence). V lost 5 bases to trimming and J lost 9 bases, with 13 bases between them.

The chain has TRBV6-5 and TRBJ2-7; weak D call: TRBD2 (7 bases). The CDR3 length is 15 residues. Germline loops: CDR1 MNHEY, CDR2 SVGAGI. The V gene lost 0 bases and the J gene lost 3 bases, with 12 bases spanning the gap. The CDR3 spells CASSYSGGDNYEQYF. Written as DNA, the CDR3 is TGTGCCAGCAGTTACTCAGGGGGGGACAACTACGAGCAGTACTTC.

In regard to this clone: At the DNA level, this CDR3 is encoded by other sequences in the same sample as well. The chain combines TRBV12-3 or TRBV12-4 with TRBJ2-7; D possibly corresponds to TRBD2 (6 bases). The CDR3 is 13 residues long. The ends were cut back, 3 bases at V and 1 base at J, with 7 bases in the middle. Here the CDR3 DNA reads TGTGCCAGCAGTTTGGGACTGTCCTACGAGCAGTACTTC. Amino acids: CASSLGLSYEQYF.

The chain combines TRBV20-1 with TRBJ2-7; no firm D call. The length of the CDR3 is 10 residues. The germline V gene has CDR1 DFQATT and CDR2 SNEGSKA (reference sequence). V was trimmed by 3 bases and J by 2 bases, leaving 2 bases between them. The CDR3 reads CSARPYEQYF. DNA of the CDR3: TGCAGTGCTAGGCCCTACGAGCAGTACTTC.

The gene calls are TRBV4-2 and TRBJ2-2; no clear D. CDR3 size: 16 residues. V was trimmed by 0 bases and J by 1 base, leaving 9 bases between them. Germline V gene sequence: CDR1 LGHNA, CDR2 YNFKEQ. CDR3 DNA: TGTGCCAGCAGCCAAGATTTGCGGCGGAACACCGGGGAGCTGTTTTTT. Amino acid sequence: CASSQDLRRNTGELFF.

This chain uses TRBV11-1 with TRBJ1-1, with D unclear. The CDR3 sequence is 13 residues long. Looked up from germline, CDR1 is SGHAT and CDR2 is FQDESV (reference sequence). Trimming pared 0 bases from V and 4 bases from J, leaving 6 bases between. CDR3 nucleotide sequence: TGTGCCAGCAGCTTAGCGCGAGGCACTGAAGCTTTCTTT. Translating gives CASSLARGTEAFF.

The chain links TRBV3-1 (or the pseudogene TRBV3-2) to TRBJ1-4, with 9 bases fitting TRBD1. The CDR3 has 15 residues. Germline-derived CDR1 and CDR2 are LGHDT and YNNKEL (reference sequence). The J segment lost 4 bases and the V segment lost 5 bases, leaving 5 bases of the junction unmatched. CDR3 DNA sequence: TGTGCCAGCAGCTTGACGACAGGGGGTAATGAAAAACTGTTTTTT. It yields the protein CASSLTTGGNEKLFF.

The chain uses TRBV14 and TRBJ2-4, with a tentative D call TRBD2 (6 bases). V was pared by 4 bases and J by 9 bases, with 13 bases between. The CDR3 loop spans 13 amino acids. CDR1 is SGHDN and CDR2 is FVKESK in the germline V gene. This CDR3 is CASSPTDGGIQYF. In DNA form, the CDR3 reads TGTGCCAGCAGCCCTACCGACGGGGGCATTCAGTACTTC.

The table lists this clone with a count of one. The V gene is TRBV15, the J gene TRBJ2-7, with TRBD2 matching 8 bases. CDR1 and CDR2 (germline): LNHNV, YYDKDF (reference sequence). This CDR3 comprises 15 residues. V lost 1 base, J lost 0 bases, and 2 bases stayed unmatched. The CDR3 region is CATSRGTSGSYEQYF. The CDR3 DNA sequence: TGTGCCACCAGCAGAGGCACTAGCGGCTCCTACGAGCAGTACTTC.

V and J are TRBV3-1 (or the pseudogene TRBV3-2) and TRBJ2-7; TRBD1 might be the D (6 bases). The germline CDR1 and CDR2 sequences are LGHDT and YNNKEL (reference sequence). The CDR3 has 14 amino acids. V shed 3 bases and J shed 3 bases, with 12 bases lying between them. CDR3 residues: CASSQRGQVYEQYF. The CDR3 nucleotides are TGTGCCAGCAGCCAGAGGGGACAAGTCTACGAGCAGTACTTC.

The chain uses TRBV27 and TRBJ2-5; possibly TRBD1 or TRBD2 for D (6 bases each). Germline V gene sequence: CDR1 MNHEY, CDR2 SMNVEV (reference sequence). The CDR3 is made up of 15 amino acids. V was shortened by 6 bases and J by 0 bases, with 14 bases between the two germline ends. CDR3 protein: CASSLLGGYQETQYF. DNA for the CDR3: TGTGCCAGCAGCCTGTTGGGGGGCTACCAAGAGACCCAGTACTTC.

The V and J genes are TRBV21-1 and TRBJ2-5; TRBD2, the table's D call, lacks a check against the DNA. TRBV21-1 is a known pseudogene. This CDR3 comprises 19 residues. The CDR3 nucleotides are TGTGCCAGCAGCAAGGGACTAGCTCTACCCCAACTCTACCAAGAGACCCAGTACTTC. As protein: CASSKGLALPQLYQETQYF.

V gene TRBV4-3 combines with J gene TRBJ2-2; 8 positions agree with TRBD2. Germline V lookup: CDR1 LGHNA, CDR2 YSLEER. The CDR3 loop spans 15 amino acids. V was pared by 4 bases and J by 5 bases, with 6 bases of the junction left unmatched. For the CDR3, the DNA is TGCGCCAGCAGCCTTAGCGGGATAGAGACCGGGGAGCTGTTTTTT. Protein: CASSLSGIETGELFF.

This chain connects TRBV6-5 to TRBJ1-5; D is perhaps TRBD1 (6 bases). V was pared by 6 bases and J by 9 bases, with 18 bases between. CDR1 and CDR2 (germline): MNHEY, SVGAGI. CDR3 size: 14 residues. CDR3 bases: TGTGCCAGCAGATTACAGGGCTTCCTCTCGCCCCAGCATTTT. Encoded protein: CASRLQGFLSPQHF.

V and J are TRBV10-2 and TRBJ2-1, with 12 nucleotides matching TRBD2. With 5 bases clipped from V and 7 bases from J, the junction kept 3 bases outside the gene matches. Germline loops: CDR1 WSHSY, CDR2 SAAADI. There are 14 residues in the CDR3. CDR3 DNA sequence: TGCGCCAGCAGTCTAGCGGGGGGGGTGAATGAGCAGTTCTTC. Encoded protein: CASSLAGGVNEQFF.

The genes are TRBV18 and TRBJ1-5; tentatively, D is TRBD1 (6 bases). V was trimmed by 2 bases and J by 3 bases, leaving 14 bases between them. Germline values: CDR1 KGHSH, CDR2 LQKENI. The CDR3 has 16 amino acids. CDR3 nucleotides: TGTGCCAGCTCACCAAGACAGGCGACTATCAATCAGCCCCAGCATTTT. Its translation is CASSPRQATINQPQHF.

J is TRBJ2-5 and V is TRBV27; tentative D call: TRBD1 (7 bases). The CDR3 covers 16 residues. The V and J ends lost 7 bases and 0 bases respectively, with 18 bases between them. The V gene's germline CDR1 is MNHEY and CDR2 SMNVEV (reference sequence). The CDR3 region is CASKGAGTLNQETQYF. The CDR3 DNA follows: TGTGCCAGCAAGGGGGCGGGGACTTTGAACCAAGAGACCCAGTACTTC.

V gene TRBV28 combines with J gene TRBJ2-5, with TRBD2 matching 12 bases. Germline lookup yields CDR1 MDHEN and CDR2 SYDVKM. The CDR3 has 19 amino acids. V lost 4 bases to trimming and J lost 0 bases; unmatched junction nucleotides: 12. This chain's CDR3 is CASSWPGLAGRPDQETQYF. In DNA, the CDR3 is TGTGCCAGCAGTTGGCCGGGACTAGCGGGTAGGCCGGACCAAGAGACCCAGTACTTC.

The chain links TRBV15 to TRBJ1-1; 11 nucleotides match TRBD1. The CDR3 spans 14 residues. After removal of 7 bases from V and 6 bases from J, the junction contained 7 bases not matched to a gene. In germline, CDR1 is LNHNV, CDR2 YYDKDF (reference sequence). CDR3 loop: CATNPDRGRAEAFF. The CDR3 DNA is TGTGCCACCAACCCGGACAGGGGGCGAGCTGAAGCTTTCTTT.

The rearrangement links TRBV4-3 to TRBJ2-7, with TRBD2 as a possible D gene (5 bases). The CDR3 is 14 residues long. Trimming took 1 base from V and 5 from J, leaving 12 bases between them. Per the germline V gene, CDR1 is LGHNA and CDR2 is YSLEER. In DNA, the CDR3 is TGCGCCAGCAGCCAAGGTGGGGTTAGCGACGAGCAGTACTTC. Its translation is CASSQGGVSDEQYF.